This T cell receptor (beta chain) stems from a study of T-cell memory formation after mild COVID-19. Study context: TCR clustering was largely donor specific. Whole-study results and caveats: Memory sampled before infection contained some responding clones, suggesting cross-reactive memory joined. While clones contracting from day 15 to 85 were balanced between CD4 and CD8, later expanders leaned CD4+.

About this clonotype: No antigen is known for it.

Trimming stripped 5 bases from V and 3 bases from J, with 14 bases between. The germline CDR1 and CDR2 sequences are LNHDA and SQIVND (reference sequence). The CDR3 totals 15 residues. UMIs and sample barcodes were carried by the TCR alpha and TCR beta cDNA libraries that 5'RACE produced using constant-segment primers. In TCRdb, the 5' RACE reads were re-called with MiXCR into one record per CDR3 protein. Of about 620,000 distinct CDR3 sequences listed, around 17% are singletons. The TCR was taken from an adult woman who had mild COVID-19 (a few samples of this study predate the infection). Cell type and time point are not known. The sample comprised PBMCs or a T cell subset sorted from them (not recorded which). The chain is built from TRBV19 and TRBJ1-5; D is unclear. The CDR3 DNA reads as TGTGCCAGTAGTCAAATGGCCGGGGACAATCAGCCCCAGCATTTT. Encoded protein: CASSQMAGDNQPQHF. The full variable domain, in which reference TRBV19 and TRBJ1-5 provide the parts outside the CDR3, is DGGITQSPKYLFRKEGQNVTLSCEQNLNHDAMYWYRQDPGQGLRLIYYSQIVNDFQKGDIAEGYSVSREKKESFPLTVTSAQKNPTAFYLCASSQMAGDNQPQHFGDGTRLSIL.